Shown below are 24 T cell receptor beta chains from a single sample sequenced in a study of T cells in Graves' hyperthyroidism and ophthalmopathy. Amplified TCR beta CDR3 regions derived from RNA transcripts. HTBI primers drove first-round RT-PCR of the TCR CDR3. TCRdb re-analysed the multiplex PCR reads in MiXCR, keeping a single row per CDR3 protein. In the table there are fewer than 450,000 distinct CDR3 sequences, 18% of which are singletons. Sequenced input: blood. Receptors originate from a man aged 18 to 29 with Graves' ophthalmopathy.

The rearrangement uses TRBV9 and TRBJ2-1; 7 nucleotides line up with TRBD2. The CDR3 runs 15 residues. J was trimmed by 8 bases and V by 6 bases; bases with no gene match: 14. Per the germline V gene, CDR1 is SGDLS and CDR2 is YYNGEE. The CDR3 here is CASNSGTGGFDEQFF. In nucleotides, the CDR3 is TGTGCCAGCAACTCCGGGACGGGGGGTTTCGATGAGCAGTTCTTC.

The V call is TRBV11-2, the J call TRBJ2-4; no definite D call. V shed 4 bases and J shed 0 bases, with 7 bases lying between them. Germline lookup yields CDR1 SGHAT and CDR2 FQNNGV. The CDR3 contains 14 residues. The CDR3 region is CASSSWVAKNIQYF. Here the CDR3 DNA reads TGTGCCAGCAGCTCTTGGGTAGCCAAAAACATTCAGTACTTC. Looking up the rest from reference TRBV11-2 and TRBJ2-4 gives the full variable domain: EAGVAQSPRYKIIEKRQSVAFWCNPISGHATLYWYQQILGQGPKLLIQFQNNGVVDDSQLPKDRFSAERLKGVDSTLKIQPAKLEDSAVYLCASSSWVAKNIQYFGAGTRLSVL.

This clonotype turned up a few times. V gene TRBV14 combines with J gene TRBJ1-2; tentative D call: TRBD1 (6 bases). Per germline, CDR1 SGHDN and CDR2 FVKESK. This CDR3 spans 16 amino acids. Trimming shortened V by 0 bases and J by 7 bases, and 18 bases separated the two germline ends. CDR3 loop: CASSQEQRGAWSGYTF. CDR3 nucleotide sequence: TGTGCCAGCAGCCAAGAGCAACGGGGGGCGTGGAGTGGCTACACCTTC.

The chain joins TRBV20-1 to TRBJ1-6; no definite D call. Between the trimmed V and J ends, which lost 5 bases and 10 bases, there was a span of 18 bases. CDR1 is DFQATT, CDR2 SNEGSKA, per germline (reference sequence). This CDR3 has 14 residues. The CDR3 reads CSAFPVHGESPLHF. The CDR3 bases are TGCAGTGCTTTTCCCGTCCACGGGGAATCACCCCTCCACTTT.

This clonotype was seen more than once but under ten times. V and J are TRBV4-1 and TRBJ1-4; no firm D call. From germline, CDR1 is MGHRA and CDR2 YSYEKL. V was cut by 2 bases and J by 0 bases, with 4 bases left in between. This CDR3 contains 14 residues. Here the CDR3 reads CASSQHTTNEKLFF. CDR3 nucleotide sequence: TGCGCCAGCAGCCAACATACAACTAATGAAAAACTGTTTTTT.

This clonotype came up many times. In DNA, the CDR3 is TGTGCTAGTGGTTTTTCGGGCGATGAGCAGTTCTTC. It codes for CASGFSGDEQFF. The chain joins TRBV12-5 to TRBJ2-1; D not resolved. Trimming left V 3 bases short and J 8 bases short, with 8 bases between. This CDR3 contains 12 residues. Germline V CDR1 and CDR2: LGHNT, FRNRAP.

This clonotype was observed a few times. The CDR3 reads CASSSLDKNTGELFF. CDR3 bases: TGTGCCAGCAGCTCCCTCGACAAGAACACCGGGGAGCTGTTTTTT. The V gene is TRBV6-5, the J gene TRBJ2-2; D not resolved. The CDR3 runs to 15 residues. CDR1 and CDR2 from the germline V gene are MNHEY and SVGAGI. V lost 6 bases and J lost 1, with 12 bases in between.

This clonotype was detected many times. The V call is TRBV28, the J call TRBJ2-1, with 8 bases that match TRBD1. There are 15 residues in the CDR3. CDR1 is MDHEN and CDR2 is SYDVKM in the germline V gene. Germline trimming cut 2 bases from V and 5 bases from J; bases unmatched to any gene: 5. CDR3 amino acids: CASSLGRQGNNEQFF. As DNA, the CDR3 is TGTGCCAGCAGTTTAGGCCGACAGGGGAACAATGAGCAGTTCTTC.

The rearrangement links TRBV5-1 to TRBJ2-5; D may be TRBD2 (6 bases). Germline V CDR1 and CDR2: SGHRS, YFSETQ. This CDR3 is 15 amino acids long. V was trimmed by 1 base and J by 5 bases, leaving 15 bases between them. The CDR3 nucleotides are TGCGCCAGCAGCTTGTATGGCAGCGCGGGGGAGACCCAGTACTTC. Amino acids: CASSLYGSAGETQYF.

The sample holds many counts of this clonotype. The rearrangement links TRBV20-1 to TRBJ2-5; maybe TRBD2 (6 bases). V gave up 0 bases and J gave up 5 bases, with 13 bases separating them. CDR3 length equals 14 residues. Germline V gives CDR1 DFQATT, CDR2 SNEGSKA (reference sequence). This CDR3 reads CSARDRRGRETQYF. DNA of the CDR3: TGCAGTGCTAGAGATCGGCGAGGGAGGGAGACCCAGTACTTC.

Many counts were recorded for this clonotype. V is TRBV6-1 and J is TRBJ1-2, with D possibly matching TRBD1 (5 bases). The ends were cut back, 6 bases at V and 2 bases at J, with 19 bases in the middle. Germline CDR1 and CDR2: MNHNS and SASEGT. The CDR3 runs 16 residues. The CDR3 DNA reads TGTGCCAGCAGCGGGAAAGGGGAGATTCAGAACTATGGCTACACCTTC. Its translation: CASSGKGEIQNYGYTF.

This clonotype was counted ten times or more. The chain recombines TRBV7-2 with TRBJ2-2; TRBD1 matches at 7 bases. CDR1 and CDR2 from the germline V gene are SGHTA and FQGNSA. V lost 3 bases, J lost 6 bases, and 4 bases stayed unmatched. The CDR3 has 14 residues. CDR3: CASSFSGTAGELFF. The CDR3 DNA follows: TGTGCCAGCAGCTTCTCCGGGACAGCCGGGGAGCTGTTTTTT.

This clonotype was recorded many times. The gene calls are TRBV6-1 and TRBJ2-7; tentatively, D is TRBD1 (5 bases). This CDR3 contains 14 residues. Trimming removed 3 bases from V and 3 bases from J, with 12 bases in between. The germline gives CDR1 MNHNS, CDR2 SASEGT. DNA for the CDR3: TGTGCCAGCAGTGATGTACAGGCCAACTACGAGCAGTACTTC. Protein product: CASSDVQANYEQYF.

In this sample, this clonotype turned up many times. The chain joins TRBV12-3 or TRBV12-4 to TRBJ2-3; maybe TRBD2 (7 bases). This CDR3 has 14 residues. Trimming took 6 bases from V and 4 from J, leaving 14 bases between them. The CDR3 region has the DNA TGTGCCAGCAGAAGGGGGGGGCCCGCAGATACGCAGTATTTT. Protein product: CASRRGGPADTQYF.

In this sample, this clonotype turned up many times. The CDR3, as DNA: TGCAGTGCTAGGGGACAGGGGGGAAGTAATTCACCCCTCCACTTT. The encoded protein is CSARGQGGSNSPLHF. The chain couples TRBV20-1 to TRBJ1-6; TRBD1 agrees at 11 bases. The J segment lost 6 bases and the V segment lost 3 bases, leaving 4 bases of the junction unmatched. The germline V gene encodes CDR1 DFQATT and CDR2 SNEGSKA (reference sequence). The CDR3 is 15 amino acids.

Points on this clonotype: A much larger clone differs from this one at a single base, so this may be a read error. The V call is TRBV7-3, the J call TRBJ2-1, with D possibly matching TRBD2 (6 bases). Germline V gene sequence: CDR1 SGHTA, CDR2 FQGTGA. This CDR3 is 13 amino acids long. In DNA form, the CDR3 reads TGTGCCAGCAGTCGCGGGGCCTACAATGAGCAGCTCTTC. Protein product: CASSRGAYNEQLF.

The rearrangement joins TRBV5-1 to TRBJ2-5, with D unresolved. Germline values: CDR1 SGHRS, CDR2 YFSETQ. Trimming removed 1 base at V and 2 bases at J, with 6 bases between. This CDR3 comprises 13 residues. The DNA of the CDR3 is TGCGCCAGCAGCTTGACGGTACAAGAGACCCAGTACTTC. Encoded protein: CASSLTVQETQYF.

The J gene is TRBJ1-1, the V gene TRBV15; no firm D call. The CDR3 length is 17 residues. The germline CDR1 and CDR2 sequences are LNHNV and YYDKDF (reference sequence). Trimming took 1 base from V and 2 from J, leaving 17 bases between them. As DNA, the CDR3 is TGTGCCACCAGCAGAGTAAGGTTAGGATTGCACAACACTGAAGCTTTCTTT. Its translation: CATSRVRLGLHNTEAFF.

This clonotype showed up many times. In nucleotides, the CDR3 is TGTGCCAGCAGTTTAGCGCGGGGAGGGACCCTCTCCTACGAGCAGTACTTC. Its protein is CASSLARGGTLSYEQYF. This chain links TRBV12-3 or TRBV12-4 with TRBJ2-7; 7 bases are a match to TRBD2. The trim removed 0 bases at V and 0 bases at J, leaving 8 bases unmatched. The CDR3 runs 17 residues.

The chain recombines TRBV12-3 or TRBV12-4 with TRBJ2-1; no definite D call. Trimming pared 8 bases from V and 4 bases from J, leaving 9 bases between. The CDR3 has 12 residues. The CDR3 is CASGYSYNEQFF. In nucleotides, the CDR3 is TGTGCCAGCGGATACTCGTACAATGAGCAGTTCTTC.

Points on this clonotype: Since a much larger clone is just one base distant, this may be a read error. The chain combines TRBV24-1 with TRBJ2-3; 9 bases line up with TRBD2. The germline V gene has CDR1 KGHDR and CDR2 SFDVKD. The CDR3 extends over 16 amino acids. CDR3 loop: CVTSDLRLAGTDTQYF. CDR3 DNA sequence: TGTGTCACCAGTGATTTGCGACTAGCGGGCACAGATACGCAGTATTTT.

Regarding this clonotype: A clone one base away is much larger, so this may be a read error. The chain links TRBV7-9 to TRBJ2-5, with 9 bases identical to TRBD2. This CDR3 spans 16 amino acids. The J segment lost 4 bases and the V segment lost 4 bases, leaving 10 bases of the junction unmatched. CDR1 and CDR2 from the germline V gene are SEHNR and FQNEAQ (reference sequence). The CDR3 spells CASSSWTSVVIETQYF. CDR3 bases: TGTGCCAGCAGCTCGTGGACTAGCGTAGTTATAGAGACCCAGTACTTC.

This clonotype was seen repeatedly, ten times or more. The chain joins TRBV6-4 to TRBJ1-1, with D perhaps TRBD1 (6 bases). This CDR3 spans 13 amino acids. In germline, CDR1 is MRHNA, CDR2 SNTAGT. Trimming left V 0 bases short and J 4 bases short, with 6 bases between. The CDR3 region is CASSDSDSTEAFF. The CDR3 region has the DNA TGTGCCAGCAGTGACTCGGACAGCACTGAAGCTTTCTTT.

This clonotype was seen at least ten times. This chain joins TRBV3-1 and TRBJ1-2, with D hard to call. Germline CDR1 and CDR2: LGHDT and YNNKEL (reference sequence). The CDR3 has 15 amino acids. The V end was cut by 1 base, the J end by 2 bases, with 11 bases between. In nucleotides, the CDR3 is TGTGCCAGCAGCCAAGTTAACAGCGTAAACTATGGCTACACCTTC. Its translation is CASSQVNSVNYGYTF.